This T cell receptor beta chain was recovered during a study of blood T cell repertoires in COVID-19. Study details: The United States, Italy and Spain supplied acute and convalescent COVID-19 samples. PBMCs, B-cell-depleted T cells, or T cells were the source of the cDNA or gDNA that made up the material.

The CDR3 sequence is 14 residues long. Germline CDR1 SEHNR, CDR2 FQNEAQ (reference sequence). V lost 5 bases to trimming and J lost 9 bases; unmatched junction nucleotides: 8. The table came from immunoSEQ multiplex PCR; TCRdb's copy has only in-frame clones and leaves some out. Counted here are under 250,000 clones, approximately 80% occurring once; the ten biggest clones make up roughly 8.7%. The receptor was derived from a man aged 50 to 60 with active or convalescent COVID-19. This chain connects TRBV7-9 to TRBJ2-2; 8 bases line up with TRBD1. Sequenced input: peripheral blood. CDR3 amino acids: CASSDRTGLRELFF. CDR3 DNA: TGTGCCAGCAGCGACCGGACAGGGTTAAGGGAGCTGTTTTTT.